This T cell receptor beta chain was identified in a study of blood T cells in healthy people across ages. Study-level findings and limits: Older individuals had lower TCR beta diversity per million T cells (the decline was roughly linear).

This clonotype has only a few counts. No antigen is known for it. With a J-beta primer mix and a sample-barcoded 5' primer, a second PCR ran roughly 6 to 11 cycles. Each TCR beta cDNA got a 12-nucleotide random molecular identifier. TCRdb re-called the 5' RACE reads through MiXCR, storing one row per CDR3 protein. Found here are some 1,500,000 distinct CDR3 sequences, around 40% of them singletons; the top ten hold more than 4%. CDR3 length: 14 amino acids. Germline CDR1 SGHRS, CDR2 YFSETQ. The ends lost 3 bases at V and 5 bases at J; junction bases unmatched: 3. The specimen was blood. The receptor comes from a woman between 18 and 30 years old in good health. The chain links TRBV5-1 to TRBJ2-7; 12 nucleotides agree with TRBD1. CDR3 coding DNA: TGCGCCAGCAGCTGGGACAGGGGGCTCAACGAGCAGTACTTC. Protein product: CASSWDRGLNEQYF. The entire variable domain, with the rest obtained from reference TRBV5-1 and TRBJ2-7, is as follows: KAGVTQTPRYLIKTRGQQVTLSCSPISGHRSVSWYQQTPGQGLQFLFEYFSETQRNKGNFPGRFSGRQFSNSRSEMNVSTLELGDSALYLCASSWDRGLNEQYFGPGTRLTVT.